This T cell receptor beta chain was sequenced in a study of CD8+CD57+ T cells in acquired aplastic anemia. Overall study: Sorted CD4+ plus CD8+ cells gave DNA averaging about 3.2 ug.

For CDR3 and TCR beta VDJ profiling, genomic DNA was the template used. MiXCR, run by TCRdb on the reads, gives a single entry per CDR3 protein. The repertoire includes 120,000 or so distinct CDR3 sequences, less than 50% of them detected once, and about 2.7% sits in the top ten. Only patients with CD8+CD57+ cell expansion on flow cytometry were chosen for sequencing. The CDR3 totals 16 residues. The germline V gene encodes CDR1 SGHVS and CDR2 FNYEAQ. Trimming cost V 1 base and J 2 bases; bases outside gene matches: 8. The chain joins TRBV7-6 to TRBJ2-7; 7 bases line up with TRBD1. The clonotype originates from a human donor with aplastic anemia. The sequencing sample was made of sorted CD4+, CD8+, or CD8+CD57+ T cells (not recorded which) from PBMCs. DNA of the CDR3: TGTGCCAGCAGCTTAGAGACAGGGTACCATGCCTACGAGCAGTACTTC. Protein product: CASSLETGYHAYEQYF.